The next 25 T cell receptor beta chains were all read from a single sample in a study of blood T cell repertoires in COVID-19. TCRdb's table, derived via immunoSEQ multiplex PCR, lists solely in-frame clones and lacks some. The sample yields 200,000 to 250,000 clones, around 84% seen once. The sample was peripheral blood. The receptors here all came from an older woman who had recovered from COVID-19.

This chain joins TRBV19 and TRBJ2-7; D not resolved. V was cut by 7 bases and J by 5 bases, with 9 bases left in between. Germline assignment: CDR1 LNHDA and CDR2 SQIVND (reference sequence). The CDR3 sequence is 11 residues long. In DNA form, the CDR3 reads TGTGCCAGTAAGGAGAACCACGAGCAGTACTTC. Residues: CASKENHEQYF.

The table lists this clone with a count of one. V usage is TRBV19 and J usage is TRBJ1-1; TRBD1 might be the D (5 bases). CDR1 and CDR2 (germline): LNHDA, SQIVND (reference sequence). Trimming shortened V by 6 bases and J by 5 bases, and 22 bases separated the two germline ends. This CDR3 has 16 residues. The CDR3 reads CASRMTGWGGRTEAFF. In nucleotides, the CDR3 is TGTGCCAGTAGAATGACCGGCTGGGGGGGTCGGACTGAAGCTTTCTTT.

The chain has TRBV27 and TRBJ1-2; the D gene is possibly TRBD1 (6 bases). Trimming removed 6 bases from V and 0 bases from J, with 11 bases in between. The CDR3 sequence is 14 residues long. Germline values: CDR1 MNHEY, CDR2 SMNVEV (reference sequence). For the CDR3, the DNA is TGTGCCAGCAGGGAGACAGGCACTAACTATGGCTACACCTTC. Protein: CASRETGTNYGYTF.

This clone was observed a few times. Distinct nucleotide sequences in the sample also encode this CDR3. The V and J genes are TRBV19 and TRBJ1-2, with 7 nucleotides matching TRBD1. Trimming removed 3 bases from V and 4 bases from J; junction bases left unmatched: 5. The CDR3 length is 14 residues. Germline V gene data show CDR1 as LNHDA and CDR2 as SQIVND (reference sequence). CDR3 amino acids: CASSILAGGYGYTF. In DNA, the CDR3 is TGTGCCAGTAGTATCTTAGCAGGGGGCTATGGCTACACCTTC.

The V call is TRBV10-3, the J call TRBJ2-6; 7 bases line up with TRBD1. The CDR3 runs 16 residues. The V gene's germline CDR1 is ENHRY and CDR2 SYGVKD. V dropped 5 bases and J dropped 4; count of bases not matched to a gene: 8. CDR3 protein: CAISTRQGPGANVLTF. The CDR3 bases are TGTGCCATCAGTACGAGACAGGGTCCAGGGGCCAACGTCCTGACTTTC.

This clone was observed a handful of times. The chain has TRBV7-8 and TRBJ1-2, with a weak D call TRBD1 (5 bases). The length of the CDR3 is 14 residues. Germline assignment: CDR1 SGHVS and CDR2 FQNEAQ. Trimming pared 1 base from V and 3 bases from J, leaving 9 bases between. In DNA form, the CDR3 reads TGTGCCAGCAGCTTAGGGGGCGTAGACTATGGCTACACCTTC. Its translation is CASSLGGVDYGYTF.

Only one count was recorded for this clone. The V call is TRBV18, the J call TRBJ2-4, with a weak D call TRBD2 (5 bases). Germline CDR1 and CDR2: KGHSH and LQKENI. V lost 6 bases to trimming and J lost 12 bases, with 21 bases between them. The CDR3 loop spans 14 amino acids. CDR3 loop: CASSPWQRQNPQYF. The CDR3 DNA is TGTGCCAGCTCCCCATGGCAGCGGCAGAATCCTCAGTACTTC.

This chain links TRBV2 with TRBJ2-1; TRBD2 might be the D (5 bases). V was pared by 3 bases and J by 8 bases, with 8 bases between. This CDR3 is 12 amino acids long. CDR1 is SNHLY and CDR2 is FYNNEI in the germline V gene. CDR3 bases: TGTGCCAGCAGTGACGGGGTCCATGAGCAGTTCTTC. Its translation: CASSDGVHEQFF. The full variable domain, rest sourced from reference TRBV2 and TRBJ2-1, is EPEVTQTPSHQVTQMGQEVILRCVPISNHLYFYWYRQILGQKVEFLVSFYNNEISEKSEIFDDQFSVERPDGSNFTLKIRSTKLEDSAMYFCASSDGVHEQFFGPGTRLTVL.

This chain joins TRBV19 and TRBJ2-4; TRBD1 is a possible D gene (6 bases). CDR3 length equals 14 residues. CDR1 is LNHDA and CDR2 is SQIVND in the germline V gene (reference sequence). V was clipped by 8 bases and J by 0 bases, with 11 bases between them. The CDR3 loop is CASHGQLAKNIQYF. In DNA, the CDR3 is TGTGCCAGTCATGGACAGCTAGCCAAAAACATTCAGTACTTC.

The CDR3 DNA reads TGTGCCAGCAGTTCAGGGGAGCAGTACTTC. As protein: CASSSGEQYF. The chain recombines TRBV6-2 or TRBV6-3 with TRBJ2-7; possible D gene TRBD1, 5 bases. The ends were cut back, 4 bases at V and 7 bases at J, with 5 bases in the middle. Germline assignment: CDR1 MNHEY and CDR2 SVGEGT. The CDR3 is 10 amino acids.

CDR3 protein: CASSYPGINTEAFF. The CDR3 bases are TGTGCCAGCAGTTACCCAGGAATCAACACTGAAGCTTTCTTT. This rearrangement joins TRBV6-5 to TRBJ1-1; D is ambiguous. V dropped 2 bases and J dropped 2 bases, with 9 bases sitting between them. The CDR3 is 14 amino acids. Germline values: CDR1 MNHEY, CDR2 SVGAGI.

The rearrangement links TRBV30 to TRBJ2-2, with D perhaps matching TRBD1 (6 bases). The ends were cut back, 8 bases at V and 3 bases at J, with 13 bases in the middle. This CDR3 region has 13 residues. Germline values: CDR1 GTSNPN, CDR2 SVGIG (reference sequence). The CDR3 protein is CARGDTDTGELFF. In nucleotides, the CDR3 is TGTGCCAGAGGGGACACCGACACCGGGGAGCTGTTTTTT.

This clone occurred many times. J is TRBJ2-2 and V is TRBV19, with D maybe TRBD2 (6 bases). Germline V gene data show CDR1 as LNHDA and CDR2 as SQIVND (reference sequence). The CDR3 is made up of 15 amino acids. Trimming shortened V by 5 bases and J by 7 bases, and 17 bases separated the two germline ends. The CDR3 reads CASSPTSSGYGELFF. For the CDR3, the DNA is TGTGCCAGTAGTCCGACTAGTTCGGGTTACGGGGAGCTGTTTTTT. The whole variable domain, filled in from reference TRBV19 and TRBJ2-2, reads DGGITQSPKYLFRKEGQNVTLSCEQNLNHDAMYWYRQDPGQGLRLIYYSQIVNDFQKGDIAEGYSVSREKKESFPLTVTSAQKNPTAFYLCASSPTSSGYGELFFGEGSRLTVL.

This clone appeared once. CDR3 sequence reads: CAISEYRGQAEAFF. In DNA form, the CDR3 reads TGTGCCATCAGTGAATATCGAGGACAGGCTGAAGCTTTCTTT. This rearrangement joins TRBV10-3 to TRBJ1-1; 7 bases are shared with TRBD1. This CDR3 spans 14 amino acids. The germline gives CDR1 ENHRY, CDR2 SYGVKD. V trimming: 3 bases; J trimming: 6 bases; junction bases outside the gene matches: 7.

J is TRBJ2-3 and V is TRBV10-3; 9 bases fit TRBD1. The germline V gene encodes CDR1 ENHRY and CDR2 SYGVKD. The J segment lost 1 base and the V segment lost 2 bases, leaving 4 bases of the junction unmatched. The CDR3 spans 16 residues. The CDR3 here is CAISENRGRGTDTQYF. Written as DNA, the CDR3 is TGTGCCATCAGTGAGAACAGGGGGCGGGGCACAGATACGCAGTATTTT.

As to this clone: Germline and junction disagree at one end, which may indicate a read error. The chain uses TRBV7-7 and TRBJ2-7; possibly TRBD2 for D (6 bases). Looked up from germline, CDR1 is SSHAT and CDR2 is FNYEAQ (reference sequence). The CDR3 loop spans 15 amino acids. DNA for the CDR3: TGTGCTAGCAGCCCCGCACAACGGGGGTCCTACGAGCAGTACTTC. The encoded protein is CASSPAQRGSYEQYF.

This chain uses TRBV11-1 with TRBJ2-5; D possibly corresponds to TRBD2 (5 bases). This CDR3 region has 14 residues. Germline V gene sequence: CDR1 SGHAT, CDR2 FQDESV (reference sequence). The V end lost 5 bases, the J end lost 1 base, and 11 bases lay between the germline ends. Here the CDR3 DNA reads TGTGCCAGCAGCCCAAATCGGGGCCAAGAGACCCAGTACTTC. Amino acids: CASSPNRGQETQYF.

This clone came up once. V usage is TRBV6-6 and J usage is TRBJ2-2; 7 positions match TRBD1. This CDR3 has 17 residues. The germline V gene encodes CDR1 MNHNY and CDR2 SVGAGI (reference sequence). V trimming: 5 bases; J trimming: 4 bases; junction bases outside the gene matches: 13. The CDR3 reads CASSPLDRVRITGELFF. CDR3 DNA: TGTGCCAGCAGTCCATTAGACAGGGTTCGTATCACCGGGGAGCTGTTTTTT.

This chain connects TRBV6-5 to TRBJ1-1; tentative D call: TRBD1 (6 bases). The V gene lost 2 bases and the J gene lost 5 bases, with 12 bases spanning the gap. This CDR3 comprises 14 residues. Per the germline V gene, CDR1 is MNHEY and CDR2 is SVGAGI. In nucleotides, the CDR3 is TGTGCCAGCAGTTACGGGGGAAGGGGGACTGAAGCTTTCTTT. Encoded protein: CASSYGGRGTEAFF.

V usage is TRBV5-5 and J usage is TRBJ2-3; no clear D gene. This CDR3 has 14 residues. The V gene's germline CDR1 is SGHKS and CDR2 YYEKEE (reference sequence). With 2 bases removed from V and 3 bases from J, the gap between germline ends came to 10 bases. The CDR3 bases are TGTGCCAGCAGCTTACCCCCAGGAACAGATACGCAGTATTTT. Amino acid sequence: CASSLPPGTDTQYF.

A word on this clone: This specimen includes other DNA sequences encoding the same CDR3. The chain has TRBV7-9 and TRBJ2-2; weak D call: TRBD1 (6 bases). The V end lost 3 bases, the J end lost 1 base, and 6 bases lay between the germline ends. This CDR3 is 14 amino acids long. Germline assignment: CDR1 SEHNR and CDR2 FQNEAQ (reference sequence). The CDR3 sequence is CASSLGQNTGELFF. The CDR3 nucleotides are TGTGCCAGCAGCTTGGGACAGAACACCGGGGAGCTGTTTTTT.

In DNA form, the CDR3 reads TGTGCCATCAGTGAGGGACAGCAAAAACTGTTTTTT. Its translation: CAISEGQQKLFF. V usage is TRBV10-3 and J usage is TRBJ1-4; TRBD1 is a possible D gene (6 bases). Germline V gene lookup returns CDR1 ENHRY and CDR2 SYGVKD. Trimming removed 2 bases from V and 9 bases from J, with 7 bases in between. The CDR3 is 12 amino acids.

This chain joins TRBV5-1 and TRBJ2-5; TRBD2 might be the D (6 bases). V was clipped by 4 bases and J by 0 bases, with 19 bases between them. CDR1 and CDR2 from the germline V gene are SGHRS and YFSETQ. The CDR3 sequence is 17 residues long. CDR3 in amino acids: CASSHYGGGSYQETQYF. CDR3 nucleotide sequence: TGCGCCAGCAGCCACTACGGGGGTGGGTCCTACCAAGAGACCCAGTACTTC.

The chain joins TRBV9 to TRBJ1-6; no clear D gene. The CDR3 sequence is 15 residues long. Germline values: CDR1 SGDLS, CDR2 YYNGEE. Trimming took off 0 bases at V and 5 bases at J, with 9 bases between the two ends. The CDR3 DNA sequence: TGTGCCAGCAGCGTAGGCGCAGGTCATAATTCACCCCTCCACTTT. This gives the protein CASSVGAGHNSPLHF.

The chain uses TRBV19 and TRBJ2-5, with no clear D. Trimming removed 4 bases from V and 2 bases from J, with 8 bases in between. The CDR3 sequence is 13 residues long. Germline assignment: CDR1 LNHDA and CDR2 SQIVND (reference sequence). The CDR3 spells CASSSPRQETQYF. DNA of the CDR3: TGTGCCAGTAGTAGCCCGAGACAAGAGACCCAGTACTTC.